The 16 T cell receptor beta chains given below trace back to one sample, sequenced in a study of T-cell memory formation after mild COVID-19. From the 5' RACE reads, TCRdb called clonotypes with MiXCR, one entry per CDR3 protein. The sample lists 300,000 to 400,000 distinct CDR3 sequences, around 15% occurring once. Input material: PBMCs or a T cell subset sorted from them (not recorded which). The receptors stem from a man aged 18 to 30 who had mild COVID-19 (a few samples of this study predate the infection). Cell type and time point are not known.

This clonotype has ten or more counts. This chain uses TRBV5-1 with TRBJ2-7; 10 bases line up with TRBD1. V shed 4 bases and J 8 bases; nucleotides not matched to a gene: 9. Germline assignment: CDR1 SGHRS and CDR2 YFSETQ. The CDR3 consists of 14 residues. CDR3 amino acids: CASSPGTGVAQQYF. The CDR3 bases are TGCGCCAGCAGCCCCGGGACAGGGGTTGCGCAGCAGTACTTC.

This clonotype was picked up a small number of times. CDR3 region: CASSPSGRGLYGDTEAFF. CDR3 bases: TGTGCCAGCAGTCCCTCCGGCAGGGGGCTTTACGGGGACACTGAAGCTTTCTTT. The chain is built from TRBV7-9 and TRBJ1-1; 8 bases are shared with TRBD1. The CDR3 has 18 amino acids. With V trimmed by 6 bases and J by 3 bases, 18 bases remained unmatched. The germline CDR1 and CDR2 sequences are SEHNR and FQNEAQ (reference sequence).

This clonotype appeared a few times. The chain employs TRBV6-2 or TRBV6-3 and TRBJ2-7, with D possibly being TRBD2 (5 bases). CDR3 size: 12 residues. In germline, CDR1 is MNHEY, CDR2 SVGEGT. Trimming removed 4 bases at V and 3 bases at J, with 7 bases between. CDR3 nucleotides: TGTGCCAGCAGTTCCCGGGACTACGAGCAGTACTTC. This encodes CASSSRDYEQYF.

The V gene is TRBV10-1, the J gene TRBJ2-3, with D uncertain. The V gene's germline CDR1 is WNHNN and CDR2 SYGVQD (reference sequence). The germline V and J ends were trimmed by 8 bases and 5 bases, with 17 bases remaining between them. The CDR3 has 14 residues. In DNA, the CDR3 is TGCGCCAGCCAGAGTATGGGGTCCAAAGATACGCAGTATTTT. Amino acid sequence: CASQSMGSKDTQYF.

The chain couples TRBV6-2 or TRBV6-3 to TRBJ2-5; TRBD1 or TRBD2 may be the D gene (5 bases each). V was shortened by 8 bases and J by 5 bases, with 21 bases between the two germline ends. This CDR3 is 15 amino acids long. Germline CDR1 and CDR2: MNHEY and SVGEGT. The CDR3 reads CASSEAVGDRETQYF. The CDR3 nucleotides read TGTGCCAGCTCTGAGGCCGTGGGGGATCGGGAGACCCAGTACTTC.

This clonotype was observed a few times. The chain has TRBV6-1 and TRBJ2-1, with D perhaps being TRBD1 or TRBD2 (5 bases each). Germline V gene sequence: CDR1 MNHNS, CDR2 SASEGT. The length of the CDR3 is 15 residues. Trimming took off 6 bases at V and 0 bases at J, with 12 bases between the two ends. DNA of the CDR3: TGTGCCAGCAGCCGGGCAGGGAGCTCCTACAATGAGCAGTTCTTC. As protein: CASSRAGSSYNEQFF.

The V gene is TRBV5-4, the J gene TRBJ2-1; D call uncertain. V gave up 4 bases and J gave up 8 bases, with 7 bases separating them. The CDR3 runs to 11 residues. Germline V lookup: CDR1 SGHNT, CDR2 YYREEE (reference sequence). CDR3 sequence reads: CASSRLYEQFF. For the CDR3, the DNA is TGTGCCAGCAGCCGCCTATATGAGCAGTTCTTC.

The genes are TRBV6-5 and TRBJ1-2; D gene unclear. The CDR3 extends over 15 amino acids. Per the germline V gene, CDR1 is MNHEY and CDR2 is SVGAGI. V was shortened by 2 bases and J by 6 bases, with 16 bases between the two germline ends. CDR3 coding DNA: TGTGCCAGCAGTTACAGGGTCAACTACTGGGATGGCTACACCTTC. Translating gives CASSYRVNYWDGYTF.

This clonotype was seen more than once but under ten times. The chain has TRBV4-2 and TRBJ2-2; D unclear. Germline V gene data show CDR1 as LGHNA and CDR2 as YNFKEQ. This CDR3 is 16 amino acids long. Trimming left V 0 bases short and J 2 bases short, with 10 bases between. The CDR3 nucleotides read TGTGCCAGCAGCCAAGATGTACAGTTTAACACCGGGGAGCTGTTTTTT. Translated: CASSQDVQFNTGELFF.

Ten or more counts support this clonotype. This chain uses TRBV4-3 with TRBJ2-5; TRBD1 matches 7 bases. Losses at the gene ends were 5 bases for V and 5 bases for J; bases not matched to a gene: 5. The V gene's germline CDR1 is LGHNA and CDR2 YSLEER. The CDR3 length is 13 residues. CDR3: CASSYGTVETQYF. The CDR3 nucleotides read TGCGCCAGCAGCTACGGGACAGTTGAGACCCAGTACTTC.

The chain joins TRBV5-1 to TRBJ1-3, with unresolved D. The CDR3 runs to 14 residues. CDR1 and CDR2 from the germline V gene are SGHRS and YFSETQ. V lost 4 bases and J 0 bases, leaving 8 bases between the germline ends. CDR3 DNA sequence: TGCGCCAGCAGCGGAGGTAGCTCTGGAAACACCATATATTTT. It codes for CASSGGSSGNTIYF.

This clonotype came up a few times. V and J are TRBV29-1 and TRBJ1-4; D is perhaps TRBD1 (6 bases). Between the trimmed V and J ends, which lost 4 bases and 7 bases, there was a span of 13 bases. This CDR3 is 13 amino acids long. From germline, CDR1 is SQVTM and CDR2 ANQGSEA. The CDR3, as DNA: TGCAGCGTTGCCCGGGACAAGGGTGAAAAACTGTTTTTT. This sequence encodes CSVARDKGEKLFF.

The V gene is TRBV7-3, the J gene TRBJ2-3; 11 bases align to TRBD2. The CDR3 is made up of 16 amino acids. Germline values: CDR1 SGHTA, CDR2 FQGTGA. Germline trimming cut 5 bases from V and 6 bases from J; bases unmatched to any gene: 10. As DNA, the CDR3 is TGTGCCAGCAGCCGAACATCTAGCGGGGGGCTGGATACGCAGTATTTT. It translates to CASSRTSSGGLDTQYF.

This clonotype turned up a few times. The gene calls are TRBV25-1 and TRBJ1-1; D ambiguous. V gave up 2 bases and J gave up 5 bases, with 18 bases separating them. Germline CDR1 reads MGHDK; CDR2 reads SYGVNS. The CDR3 is made up of 16 amino acids. CDR3 sequence (DNA): TGTGCCAGCAGTGAAGGGGTCAGGCGGGCGGCGACTGAAGCTTTCTTT. Amino acid sequence: CASSEGVRRAATEAFF.

The chain combines TRBV6-2 or TRBV6-3 with TRBJ2-1; D call uncertain. Germline V gene sequence: CDR1 MNHEY, CDR2 SVGEGT. This CDR3 has 12 amino acids. Trimming stripped 7 bases from V and 13 bases from J, with 17 bases between. The CDR3 DNA reads as TGTGCCAGCACTCCCCTTGCCCGCGTTCAGTTCTTC. It is translated as CASTPLARVQFF.

This clonotype was observed a few times. CDR3 residues: CASSPVGGDSYNEQFF. For the CDR3, the DNA is TGTGCCAGCAGCCCGGTTGGGGGGGATTCCTACAATGAGCAGTTCTTC. The genes are TRBV9 and TRBJ2-1, with 7 positions matching TRBD2. Germline CDR1 SGDLS, CDR2 YYNGEE. The CDR3 covers 16 residues. J lost 1 base, V lost 4 bases, and 8 bases had no gene match.